This TCR beta chain originates from a study of T cells in Graves' hyperthyroidism and ophthalmopathy. For the study at large: Upon initial diagnosis and before any treatment, peripheral blood was collected.

Concerning this clonotype: Its cognate antigen is unknown.

The V gene's germline CDR1 is SQVTM and CDR2 ANQGSEA. The CDR3 is 13 amino acids. Amplification of TCR beta CDR3 regions used RNA as the template. The HTBI set primed first-round TCR CDR3 RT-PCR. A single record per CDR3 protein comes from TCRdb applying MiXCR to the multiplex PCR reads. The sample carries tens of thousands of distinct CDR3 sequences, about 57% recorded once. The study excluded patients with uncontrolled infection, other autoimmune disease, pregnancy or lactation. Study-level points and caveats: Blood also contained most expanded thyroid clonotypes above 0.001.

The chain uses TRBV29-1 and TRBJ2-7, with TRBD1 matching 8 bases. The sequence was collected from an older woman with Graves' ophthalmopathy. The specimen sequenced was blood. The CDR3 loop is CQARTGQYYEQYF. The CDR3 nucleotides read TGCCAGGCGAGGACAGGGCAGTACTACGAGCAGTACTTC.